A selection of T cell receptor beta chains follows, all from one sample in a study of control samples from healthy donors and cancer patients. Sequencing used immunoSEQ multiplex PCR; TCRdb keeps in-frame clones, though not all of them. This sample has roughly 150,000 clones, with about 86% found just once. The sample taken for sequencing was blood. All receptors come from a man between 18 and 35 years old in good health. Each CDR3 is given with its conserved first and last residue. A D gene is named only where the DNA matches it firmly. Where a row states a size, it is once, few, many or the class of an expanded clone; other rows omit it.

clone_size: -
d_call: -
v_call: TRBV19
j_call: TRBJ1-1
cdr3_nt: TGTGCCAGTAGATCAGGGAACACTGAAGCTTTCTTT
cdr3_aa: CASRSGNTEAFF

clone_size: -
d_call: -
v_call: TRBV9
j_call: TRBJ1-1
cdr3_nt: TGTGCCAGCAGCTTCGAAGGGGACACTGAAGCTTTCTTT
cdr3_aa: CASSFEGDTEAFF

clone_size: -
d_call: TRBD1
v_call: TRBV6-1
j_call: TRBJ2-7
cdr3_nt: TGTGCCAGCAGTGAAGCGCTAACAGGGGACTCCTACGAGCAGTACTTC
cdr3_aa: CASSEALTGDSYEQYF

clone_size: -
d_call: TRBD1
v_call: TRBV27
j_call: TRBJ2-5
cdr3_nt: TGTGCCAGCAGACAGACAGGGTGGGAGACCCAGTACTTC
cdr3_aa: CASRQTGWETQYF

clone_size: -
d_call: TRBD2
v_call: TRBV4-3
j_call: TRBJ2-1
cdr3_nt: TGCGCCAGCAGCCAAGATTGGGGCGGGGGGTTTAATGAGCAGTTCTTC
cdr3_aa: CASSQDWGGGFNEQFF

clone_size: once
d_call: TRBD1
v_call: TRBV7-2
j_call: TRBJ1-2
cdr3_nt: TGTGCCAGCAGCTTCACAGGGGGCTATGGCTACACCTTC
cdr3_aa: CASSFTGGYGYTF

clone_size: -
d_call: -
v_call: TRBV6-2/TRBV6-3
j_call: TRBJ2-3
cdr3_nt: TGTGCCAGCAGTTACTCGATGGCGGGCAAAAAAACAGATACGCAGTATTTT
cdr3_aa: CASSYSMAGKKTDTQYF

clone_size: -
d_call: -
v_call: TRBV4-2
j_call: TRBJ1-2
cdr3_nt: TGTGCCAGCAGCCAGTTGATTCAGGGAAACTATGGCTACACCTTC
cdr3_aa: CASSQLIQGNYGYTF

clone_size: -
d_call: TRBD1
v_call: TRBV28
j_call: TRBJ1-4
cdr3_nt: TGTGCCAGCAGTTTCCAGGGGGCGACTAATGAAAAACTGTTTTTT
cdr3_aa: CASSFQGATNEKLFF

clone_size: once
d_call: -
v_call: TRBV9
j_call: TRBJ2-3
cdr3_nt: TGTGCCAGCAACCCAAGCGTTGTGACAGATACGCAGTATTTT
cdr3_aa: CASNPSVVTDTQYF

clone_size: -
d_call: -
v_call: TRBV6-2/TRBV6-3
j_call: TRBJ2-3
cdr3_nt: TGTGCCAGCAGTTTACCCCCTCCCGGGTCTCCTACTAGCACAGATACGCAGTATTTT
cdr3_aa: CASSLPPPGSPTSTDTQYF

clone_size: -
d_call: -
v_call: TRBV5-4
j_call: TRBJ1-1
cdr3_nt: TGTGCCAGCAGCTTGGATCAGGAGGGGGACACTGAAGCTTTCTTT
cdr3_aa: CASSLDQEGDTEAFF

clone_size: -
d_call: -
v_call: TRBV6-5
j_call: TRBJ2-5
cdr3_nt: TGTGCCAGCAGTTACACGACCAGCTGGGTAGAGACCCAGTACTTC
cdr3_aa: CASSYTTSWVETQYF

clone_size: once
d_call: TRBD2
v_call: TRBV7-3
j_call: TRBJ2-7
cdr3_nt: TGTGCCAGCAGCCTAGCGGGGGGAGACTACGAGCAGTACTTC
cdr3_aa: CASSLAGGDYEQYF